What follows is one T cell receptor beta chain and its context. What it binds is unknown. It was with 60 Vbeta and 13 Jbeta primers that the PCR ran. The protocol was immunoSEQ multiplex PCR, while the TCRdb copy is restricted to in-frame clones and leaves out a portion. Here the sample spans about 150,000 clones, approximately 84% being singletons. These data belong to a study of cytomegalovirus exposure and HLA in healthy donors. Findings and caveats of the study: TCR beta V segments were, for the most part, productive about 90% or about 30% of the time in an earlier analysis.

The V segment lost 5 bases and the J segment 5 bases; nucleotides outside the gene matches: 9. Per germline, CDR1 SGHVS and CDR2 FQNEAQ. The CDR3 consists of 16 residues. The sequence came from a man aged 50 to 60 in good health and CMV-seropositive. Sequenced: PBMCs. The chain joins TRBV7-8 to TRBJ2-2, with TRBD2 matching 9 bases. DNA of the CDR3: TGTGCCAGCAGCCAGGCGATAGCGGGAGTTACCGGGGAGCTGTTTTTT. This encodes CASSQAIAGVTGELFF.